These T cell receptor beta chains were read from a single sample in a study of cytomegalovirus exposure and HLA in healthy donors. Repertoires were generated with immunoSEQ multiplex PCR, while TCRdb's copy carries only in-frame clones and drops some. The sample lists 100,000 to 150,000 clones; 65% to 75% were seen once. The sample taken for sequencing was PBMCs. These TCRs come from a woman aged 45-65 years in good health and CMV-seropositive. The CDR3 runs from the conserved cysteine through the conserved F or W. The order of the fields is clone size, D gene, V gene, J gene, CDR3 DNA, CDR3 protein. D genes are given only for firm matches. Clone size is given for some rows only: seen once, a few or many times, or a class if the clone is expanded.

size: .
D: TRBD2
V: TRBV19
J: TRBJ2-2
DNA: TGTGCCAGTAGCGACGACAGGGCACTAGCGGGACTAAACACCGGGGAGCTGTTTTTT
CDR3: CASSDDRALAGLNTGELFF

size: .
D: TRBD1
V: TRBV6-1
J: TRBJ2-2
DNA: TGTGCCAGCAGACCGACAGGGGGCAGCGGGGAGCTGTTTTTT
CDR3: CASRPTGGSGELFF

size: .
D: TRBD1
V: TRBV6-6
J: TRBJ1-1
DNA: TGTGCCAGCACCCCGCAGGACAGGGGAAGGACTGAAGCTTTCTTT
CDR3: CASTPQDRGRTEAFF

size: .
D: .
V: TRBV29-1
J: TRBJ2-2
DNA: TGCAGCGTTGGATCTGCGGGAAACACCGGGGAACTGTTTTTT
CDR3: CSVGSAGNTGELFF

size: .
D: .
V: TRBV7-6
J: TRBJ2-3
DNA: TGTGCCAGCACCAAACCAGGGGAGCCAGATACGCAGTATTTT
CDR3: CASTKPGEPDTQYF

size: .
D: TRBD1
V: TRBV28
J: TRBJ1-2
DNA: TGTGCCAGCAGGCTACAGGGGCCGGGGGGCTACACCTTC
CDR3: CASRLQGPGGYTF

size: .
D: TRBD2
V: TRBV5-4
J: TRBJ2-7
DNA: TGTGCCAGCAGCTCGGCGGGACTAGCGATGAACGAGCAGTACTTC
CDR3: CASSSAGLAMNEQYF

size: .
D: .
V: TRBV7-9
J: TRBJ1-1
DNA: TGTGCCAGCAGCTTAGGGGCCAGGAACACTGAAGCTTTCTTT
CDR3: CASSLGARNTEAFF

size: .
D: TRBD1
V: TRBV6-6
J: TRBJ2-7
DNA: TGTGCCAGCAGTCTTCAGGGGGCGTCGGGGGAGCAGTACTTC
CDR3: CASSLQGASGEQYF

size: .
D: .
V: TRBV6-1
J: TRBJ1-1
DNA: TGTGCCAGCAGTGAGGCAGGCGGGAGCACTGAAGCTTTCTTT
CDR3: CASSEAGGSTEAFF

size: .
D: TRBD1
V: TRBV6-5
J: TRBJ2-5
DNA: TGTGCCAGCACTGATCCCGGACAGGGGGAGACCCAGTACTTC
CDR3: CASTDPGQGETQYF

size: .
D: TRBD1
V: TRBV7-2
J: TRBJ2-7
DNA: TGTGCCAGCAGCAGAACAGGGGAAAAGATCTACGAGCAGTACTTC
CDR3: CASSRTGEKIYEQYF

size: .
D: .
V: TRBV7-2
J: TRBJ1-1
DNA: TGTGCCAGCAGCTTAGGGGGGGTGACAAAGCGTGAAGCTTTCTTT
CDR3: CASSLGGVTKREAFF

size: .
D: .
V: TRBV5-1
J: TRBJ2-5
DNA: TGCGCCAGCAGCTTGCCCGGTTTACAAGAGACCCAGTACTTC
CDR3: CASSLPGLQETQYF

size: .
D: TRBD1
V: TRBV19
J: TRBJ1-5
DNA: TGTGCCACCACGACAGGGCAGGGTCAGCCCCAGCATTTT
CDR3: CATTTGQGQPQHF

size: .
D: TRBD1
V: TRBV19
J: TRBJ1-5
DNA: TGTGCCAGTAGTATAGATCCGGGACAGGGGAATAGCAATCAGCCCCAGCATTTT
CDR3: CASSIDPGQGNSNQPQHF

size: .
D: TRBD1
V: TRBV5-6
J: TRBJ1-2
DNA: TGTGCCAGCAGCGACTACGCAGGGGGCAGAGTCTATGGCTACACCTTC
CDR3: CASSDYAGGRVYGYTF

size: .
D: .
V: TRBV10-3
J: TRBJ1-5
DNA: TGTGCCATCAGTGAGTCGATGATTGGCGGGGCCAATAGAGCCCAGCATTTT
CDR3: CAISESMIGGANRAQHF

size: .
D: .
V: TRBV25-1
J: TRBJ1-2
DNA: TGTGCCAGCAGTGACCAGGGCTATGGCTACACCTTC
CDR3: CASSDQGYGYTF

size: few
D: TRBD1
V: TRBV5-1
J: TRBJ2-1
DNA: TGCGCCAGCAGCTTTGCCGGGACAGGGAACAATGAGCAGTTCTTC
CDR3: CASSFAGTGNNEQFF

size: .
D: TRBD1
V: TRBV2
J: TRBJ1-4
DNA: TGTGCCAGTTCGGACAGGCCTTTGAATGAAAAACTGTTTTTT
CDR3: CASSDRPLNEKLFF

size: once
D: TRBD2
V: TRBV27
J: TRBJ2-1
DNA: TGTGCCAGCACTAAGTCGATAGCGGGAGCCGAGAATGAGCAGTTCTTC
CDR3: CASTKSIAGAENEQFF

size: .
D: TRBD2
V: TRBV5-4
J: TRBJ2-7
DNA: TGTGCCAGCAGCGCCGGCGGGGCTAGCGGGGGGGCCTACGAGCAGTACTTC
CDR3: CASSAGGASGGAYEQYF

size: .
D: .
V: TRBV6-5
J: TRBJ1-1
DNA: TGTGCCAGCAGTTCCCCCCCGGGGACTGAAGCTTTCTTT
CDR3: CASSSPPGTEAFF

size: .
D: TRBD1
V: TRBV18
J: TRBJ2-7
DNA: TGTGCCAGCTCACCACGGACAGGCGAGCAGTACTTC
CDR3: CASSPRTGEQYF

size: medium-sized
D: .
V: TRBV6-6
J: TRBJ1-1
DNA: TGTGCCAGCAGTTATCAGGGCGGTGAAGCTTTCTTT
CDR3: CASSYQGGEAFF

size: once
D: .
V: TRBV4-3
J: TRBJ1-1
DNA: TGCGCCAGCAGCCAAGCAGCCGGGGACATGAACACTGAAGCTTTCTTT
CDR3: CASSQAAGDMNTEAFF

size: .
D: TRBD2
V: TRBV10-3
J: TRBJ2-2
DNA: TGTGCCATCAGTATAGACAGCGGGGGGCTGAACACCGGGGAGCTGTTTTTT
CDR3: CAISIDSGGLNTGELFF

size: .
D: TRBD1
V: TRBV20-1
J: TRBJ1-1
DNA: TGCAGTGCTTTACAGGGGATCGAAGCTTTCTTT
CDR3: CSALQGIEAFF

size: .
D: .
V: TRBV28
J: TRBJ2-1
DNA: TGTGCCAGCAGTGGTTATCTGGGGGCGGGGCAGTTCTTC
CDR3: CASSGYLGAGQFF

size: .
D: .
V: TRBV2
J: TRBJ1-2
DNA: TGTGCCAGCAGAGAACAGGGCGTAGATGGCTACACCTTC
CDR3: CASREQGVDGYTF

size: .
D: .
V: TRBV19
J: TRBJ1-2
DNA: TGTGCCAGTAGTACCCTGGGGAGTACTAACTATGGCTACACCTTC
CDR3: CASSTLGSTNYGYTF